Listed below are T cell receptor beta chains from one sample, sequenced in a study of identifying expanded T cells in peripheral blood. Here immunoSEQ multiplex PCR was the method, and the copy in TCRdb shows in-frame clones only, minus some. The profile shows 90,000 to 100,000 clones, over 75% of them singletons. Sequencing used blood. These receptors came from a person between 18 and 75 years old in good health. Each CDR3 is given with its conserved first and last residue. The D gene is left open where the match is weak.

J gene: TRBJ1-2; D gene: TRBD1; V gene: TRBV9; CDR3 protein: CASSTTPGQNYGYTF
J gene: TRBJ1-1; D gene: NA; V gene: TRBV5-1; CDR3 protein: CASSFDGNTEAFF
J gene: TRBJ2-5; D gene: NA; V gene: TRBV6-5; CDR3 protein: CASSYSSAETQYF
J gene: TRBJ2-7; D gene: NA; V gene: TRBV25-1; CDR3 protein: CASGGNYRGEQYF
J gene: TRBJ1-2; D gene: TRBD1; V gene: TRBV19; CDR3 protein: CASTYTGTDGYTF
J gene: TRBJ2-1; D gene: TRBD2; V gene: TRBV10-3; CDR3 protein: CATGLAGAPDNEQFF
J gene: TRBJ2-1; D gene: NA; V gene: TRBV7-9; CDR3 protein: CASSSPDPMEVNEQFF
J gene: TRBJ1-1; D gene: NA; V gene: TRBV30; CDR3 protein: CAWSTGLTEAFF
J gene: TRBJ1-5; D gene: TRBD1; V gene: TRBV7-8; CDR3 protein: CASNPAGTGIRGQPQHF
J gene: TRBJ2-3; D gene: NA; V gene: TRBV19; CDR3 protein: CASSKDDSTDTQYF
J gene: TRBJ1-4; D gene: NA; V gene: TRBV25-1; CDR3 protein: CASSGPSNEKLFF
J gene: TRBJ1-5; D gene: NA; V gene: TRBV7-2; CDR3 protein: CASSLGGHSNQPQHF
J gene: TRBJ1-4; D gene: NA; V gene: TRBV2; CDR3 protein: CAGSQDSLSNEKLFF
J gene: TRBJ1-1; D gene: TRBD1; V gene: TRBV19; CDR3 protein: CASSIQGATLEAFF
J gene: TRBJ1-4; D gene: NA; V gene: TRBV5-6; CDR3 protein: CASSLMTETTNEKLFF
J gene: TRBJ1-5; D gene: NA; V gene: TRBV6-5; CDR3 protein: CATRRTYSNQPQHF
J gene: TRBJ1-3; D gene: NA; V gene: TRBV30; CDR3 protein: CAWKSQLGQTGNTIYF
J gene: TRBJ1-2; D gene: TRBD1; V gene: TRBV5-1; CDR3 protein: CASSLSGQGAHHGTF
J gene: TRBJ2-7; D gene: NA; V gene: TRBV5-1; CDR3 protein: CASSLAGSGYEQYF
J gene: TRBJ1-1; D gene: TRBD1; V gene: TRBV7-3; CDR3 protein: CASSLLQGAQDTEAFF
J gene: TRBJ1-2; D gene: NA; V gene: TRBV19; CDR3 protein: CASTIWRGAGLNYGYTF
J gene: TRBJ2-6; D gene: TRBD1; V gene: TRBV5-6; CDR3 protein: CASSTGQGDSGANVLTF
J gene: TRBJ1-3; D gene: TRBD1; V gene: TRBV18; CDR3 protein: CASSPFGTGGTSGNTIYF
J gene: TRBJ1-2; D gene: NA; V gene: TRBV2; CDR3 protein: CASRAAYAGGYTF
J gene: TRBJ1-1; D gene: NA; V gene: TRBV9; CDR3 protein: CASSVGTSNTEAFF
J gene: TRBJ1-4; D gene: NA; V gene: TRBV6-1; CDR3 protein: CASRGGSTPNEKLFF
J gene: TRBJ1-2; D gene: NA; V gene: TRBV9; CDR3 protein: CASSVDIRDGYTF
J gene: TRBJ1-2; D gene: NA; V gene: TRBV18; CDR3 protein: CASSPPVGSNYGYTF
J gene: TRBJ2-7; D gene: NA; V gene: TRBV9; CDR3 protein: CASSVGAGITYEQYF
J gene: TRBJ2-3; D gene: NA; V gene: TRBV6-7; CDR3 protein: CASSYSISLDTSTDTQYF
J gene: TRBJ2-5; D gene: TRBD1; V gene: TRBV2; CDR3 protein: CASSGRTGRKETQYF
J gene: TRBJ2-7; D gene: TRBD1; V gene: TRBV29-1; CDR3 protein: CSAGTDSYEQYF
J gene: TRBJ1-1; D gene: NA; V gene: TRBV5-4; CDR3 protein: CASSFHGGIGAFF
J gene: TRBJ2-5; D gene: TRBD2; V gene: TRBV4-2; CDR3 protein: CASSQDPLAGAGQETQYF
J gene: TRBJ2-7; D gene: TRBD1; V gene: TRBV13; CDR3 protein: CASSFDRDPYEQYF
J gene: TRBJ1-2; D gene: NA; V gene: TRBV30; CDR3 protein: CAWSRQGVDGYTF
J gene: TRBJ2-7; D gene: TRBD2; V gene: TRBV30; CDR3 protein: CAWSIPGLGVWEQYF
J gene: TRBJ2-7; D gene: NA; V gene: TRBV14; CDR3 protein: CASSPSGLGEQYF
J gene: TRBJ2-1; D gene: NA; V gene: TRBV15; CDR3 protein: CATSRDRGETNEQFF
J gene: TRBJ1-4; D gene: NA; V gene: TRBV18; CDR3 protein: CASSPDGLVNEKLFF
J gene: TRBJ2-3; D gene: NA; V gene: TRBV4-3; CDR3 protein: CASSLGGGRDTDTQYF
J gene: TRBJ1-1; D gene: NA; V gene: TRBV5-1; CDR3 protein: CASSLSRERSEAFF
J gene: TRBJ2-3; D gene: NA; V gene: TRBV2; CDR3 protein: CASSDPESVGQYF
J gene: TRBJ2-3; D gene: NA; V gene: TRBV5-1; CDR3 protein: CASSLPGGTDTQYF
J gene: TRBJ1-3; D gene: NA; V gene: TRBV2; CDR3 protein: CASRARGAAAGNTIYF
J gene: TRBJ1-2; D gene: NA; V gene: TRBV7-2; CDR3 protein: CASRPPGYGYTF